The 5 T cell receptor beta chains listed next were all sequenced from one sample in a study of cytomegalovirus exposure and HLA in healthy donors (dated by TCRdb to the late 2010s). The library relied on the immunoSEQ multiplex PCR assay. The multiplex PCR relied on a mix of 60 forward primers for TCR Vbeta segments and 13 reverse primers for TCR Jbeta segments. The immuneACCESS repertoire file appears here via TCRdb, limited to in-frame rearrangements. These files lack a portion of the clones; in checked studies, under half of the deficit traces to unresolved V genes, and the cause of the others is not known. The sample data list some 100,000 clones, and roughly 82% of these were observed just once. The ten largest account for about a tenth of the sample. The sequencing input was PBMCs. Every receptor here comes from a man in his forties or fifties in good health and CMV-seropositive.

The genes are TRBV7-2 and TRBJ1-6; 7 bases align to TRBD1. The CDR3 totals 17 residues. Trimming took 1 base from V and 10 from J; bases not matched to a gene: 13. CDR1 is SGHTA and CDR2 is FQGNSA in the germline V gene. CDR3 protein: CASSLGSPTGRYSPLHF. CDR3 DNA: TGTGCCAGCAGCTTAGGTTCGCCGACAGGGCGGTACTCACCCCTCCACTTT. The full variable domain, rest sourced from reference TRBV7-2 and TRBJ1-6, is GAGVSQSPSNKVTEKGKDVELRCDPISGHTALYWYRQSLGQGLEFLIYFQGNSAPDKSGLPSDRFSAERTGGSVSTLTIQRTQQEDSAVYLCASSLGSPTGRYSPLHFGNGTRLTVT.

This sequence joins TRBV7-9 and TRBJ2-7; D is perhaps TRBD1 (6 bases). Germline V gene sequence: CDR1 SEHNR, CDR2 FQNEAQ (reference sequence). This CDR3 region has 15 residues. V was trimmed by 3 bases and J by 0 bases, leaving 12 bases between them. The CDR3 coding sequence is TGTGCCAGCAGCTTGGGTACAGGGCCCTCCTACGAGCAGTACTTC. Its protein product is CASSLGTGPSYEQYF. Combining the CDR3 with reference TRBV7-9 and TRBJ2-7 gives the whole variable domain DTGVSQNPRHKITKRGQNVTFRCDPISEHNRLYWYRQTLGQGPEFLTYFQNEAQLEKSRLLSDRFSAERPKGSFSTLEIQRTEQGDSAMYLCASSLGTGPSYEQYFGPGTRLTVT.

The rearrangement uses TRBV21-1 and TRBJ1-1; TRBD1 was called by the table and not checked on the DNA. TRBV21-1 is classified as a pseudogene. This CDR3 comprises 14 residues. CDR3 DNA sequence: TGTGCCAGCAACCGGGACAGGGGATACACTGAAGCTTTCTTT. Residues: CASNRDRGYTEAFF.

This chain connects TRBV28 to TRBJ1-3, with a tentative D call TRBD1 (6 bases). The germline V and J ends were trimmed by 5 bases and 3 bases, with 8 bases remaining between them. Germline-derived CDR1 and CDR2 are MDHEN and SYDVKM. CDR3 length: 13 amino acids. The chain's CDR3 is CASSNRDGNTIYF. The CDR3 DNA reads as TGTGCCAGCAGTAACAGGGATGGAAACACCATATATTTT.

This chain joins TRBV18 and TRBJ2-3, with 8 nucleotides matching TRBD2. J gave up 2 bases and V 2 bases, and 6 bases lay outside the gene matches. The CDR3 extends over 16 amino acids. The germline V gene has CDR1 KGHSH and CDR2 LQKENI. The CDR3 here is CASSPFQRGNTDTQYF. The CDR3 DNA reads TGTGCCAGCTCACCATTTCAGCGGGGGAACACAGATACGCAGTATTTT. The full variable domain, with the rest looked up from reference TRBV18 and TRBJ2-3, is NAGVMQNPRHLVRRRGQEARLRCSPMKGHSHVYWYRQLPEEGLKFMVYLQKENIIDESGMPKERFSAEFPKEGPSILRIQQVVRGDSAAYFCASSPFQRGNTDTQYFGPGTRLTVL.